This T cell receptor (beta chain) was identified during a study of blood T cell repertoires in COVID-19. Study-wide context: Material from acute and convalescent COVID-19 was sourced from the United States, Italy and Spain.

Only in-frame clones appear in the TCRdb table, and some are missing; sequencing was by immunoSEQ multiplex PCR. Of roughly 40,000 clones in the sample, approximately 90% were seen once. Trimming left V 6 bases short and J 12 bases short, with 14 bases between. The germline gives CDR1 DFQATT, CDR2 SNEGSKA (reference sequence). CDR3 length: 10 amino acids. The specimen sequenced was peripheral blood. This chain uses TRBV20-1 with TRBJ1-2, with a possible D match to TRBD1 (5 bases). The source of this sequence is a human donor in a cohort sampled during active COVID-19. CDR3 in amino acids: CSARDWGNTF. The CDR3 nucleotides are TGCAGTGCCAGGGACTGGGGCAACACCTTC.